This entry describes one TCR beta chain. The V gene end was trimmed by 3 bases and the J gene end by 1 base; junction bases not matched to a gene: 3. Germline assignment: CDR1 LNHDA and CDR2 SQIVND (reference sequence). The CDR3 is 16 amino acids. This specimen comes from a study of blood T cell repertoires in COVID-19. Study details: Some COVID-19 samples were acute and others convalescent; all came from the United States, Italy and Spain. Nucleic acid was either cDNA or gDNA, and it came from T cells, B-cell-depleted T cells, or PBMCs.

Original processing notes: Amplification of reference gene primers was used by the study to estimate nucleated cell counts. The table came from immunoSEQ multiplex PCR; TCRdb's copy has only in-frame clones and leaves some out. V and J calls and clone size are copied from that table; D and trimming were computed from the DNA. The sample yields about 54,000 clones, 88% seen once. The chain has TRBV19 and TRBJ2-2; 9 nucleotides agree with TRBD2. Sequencing input: peripheral blood. The source is a man in his 60s with active COVID-19. The CDR3 spells CASSIQTSGNTGELFF. The CDR3 DNA reads as TGTGCCAGTAGTATCCAGACTAGCGGGAACACCGGGGAGCTGTTTTTT.